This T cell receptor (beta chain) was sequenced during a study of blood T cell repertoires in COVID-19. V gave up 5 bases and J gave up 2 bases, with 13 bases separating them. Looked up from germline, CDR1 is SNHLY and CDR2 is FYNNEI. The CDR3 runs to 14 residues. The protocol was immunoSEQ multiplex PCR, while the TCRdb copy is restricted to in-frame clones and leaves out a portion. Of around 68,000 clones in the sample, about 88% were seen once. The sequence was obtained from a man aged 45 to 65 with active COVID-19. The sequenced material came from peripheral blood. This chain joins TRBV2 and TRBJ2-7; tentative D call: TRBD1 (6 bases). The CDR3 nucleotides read TGTGCCAGCAGTCCCCCACAGGGACCCTACGAGCAGTACTTC. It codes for CASSPPQGPYEQYF.